This TCR beta chain was retrieved from a study of Ad26.COV2.S vaccination and SARS-CoV-2 variants. Findings and caveats of the study: People who got the vaccine had more spike-specific TCR breadth than people who got placebo. The TCR breadth and depth analyses may have understated or missed part of the total T cell responses.

In the case of this clone: Its specificity is not known.

As for treatment: roughly 18 received Ad26.COV2.S at low or high dose, single or two shots; several received placebo; per-sample allocation not given. Sampling was performed 63 days after the first vaccine or placebo injection. Whoever gave the sample was an adult aged 18-55 years in Boston. Clones were sequenced by immunoSEQ multiplex PCR, and TCRdb holds only the in-frame ones, with some missing. The table shows about 460,000 clones, with roughly nine tenths occurring only once. The specimen was peripheral blood, collected in a trial of Ad26.COV2.S vaccine versus placebo. This sequence was found in a person between 18 and 65 years old who received the Ad26.COV2.S COVID-19 vaccine or a placebo.

The DNA of the CDR3 is TGTGCCAGCCGCGGGACGGGGAGCTATGGCTACACCTTC. It is translated as CASRGTGSYGYTF. The chain couples TRBV2 to TRBJ1-2; a possible D gene is TRBD1 (5 bases). Trimming took 8 bases from V and 4 from J, leaving 14 bases between them. The CDR3 is 13 residues long. Germline V gene data show CDR1 as SNHLY and CDR2 as FYNNEI.